This T cell receptor beta chain was captured in a study of OX40 agonist ivuxolimab in advanced cancers. Study-wide background: Partial responses were recorded for three patients, including one with hepatocellular carcinoma and two with cutaneous melanoma. Findings of the study overall: Undetermined was the antigen specificity of the expanded peripheral T cells.

The table came from immunoSEQ multiplex PCR; TCRdb's copy has only in-frame clones and leaves some out. The sample shows tens of thousands of clones, roughly 84% of them seen only once. This clone occurred once. Its antigen is unidentified. The V gene's germline CDR1 is MNHEY and CDR2 SMNVEV (reference sequence). Trimming removed 0 bases from V and 2 bases from J, with 8 bases in between. The CDR3 extends over 15 amino acids. Patients with a history of autoimmune disease or on systemic immunosuppression were excluded. This sample comprised CD4+ or CD8+ T cells sorted from blood, obtained in a trial of the OX40 agonist ivuxolimab. The chain employs TRBV27 and TRBJ2-4, with D perhaps matching TRBD1 (5 bases). This clonotype was obtained from an adult with an advanced solid tumor such as melanoma, head and neck, liver or kidney cancer. CDR3 sequence (DNA): TGTGCCAGCAGTTTATCAGGACAACCCAAAAACATTCAGTACTTC. Protein: CASSLSGQPKNIQYF.